The following is a T cell receptor (beta chain) sequence with its context. The antigen is undetermined. The source of the sample is a study of T cell responses to AZD1222 COVID-19 vaccine. Study conclusions and caveats: Seropositivity was recorded at baseline in only a handful of AZD1222 recipients.

V was shortened by 3 bases and J by 10 bases, with 5 bases between the two germline ends. The length of the CDR3 is 10 residues. From germline, CDR1 is SGDLS and CDR2 YYNGEE. Assay used: immunoSEQ multiplex PCR; TCRdb lists only in-frame clones, some missing. The table lists some 150,000 clones, 85% to 95% of them singletons. The chain recombines TRBV9 with TRBJ2-1; no definite D call. The receptor was derived from an adult who received the AZD1222 COVID-19 vaccine. The starting material was peripheral blood, obtained 28 days after the second AZD1222 dose. CDR3 sequence: CASSGSEQFF. In DNA, the CDR3 is TGTGCCAGCAGCGGGAGCGAGCAGTTCTTC.